A single sample is the source of the 20 T cell receptor beta chains below, sequenced in a study of blood T cell repertoires in COVID-19. Some clones are missing from TCRdb's copy, which holds only in-frame ones; the method was immunoSEQ multiplex PCR. The data contain some 63,000 clones, approximately 85% of them singletons. The sequenced sample consisted of peripheral blood. These receptors were collected from a human donor in a cohort sampled during active COVID-19.

The chain is built from TRBV6-1 and TRBJ2-5; 12 bases fit TRBD2. The CDR3 is 17 amino acids. Germline V lookup: CDR1 MNHNS, CDR2 SASEGT. V trimming: 2 bases; J trimming: 4 bases; junction bases outside the gene matches: 8. The CDR3 loop reads CASSETASGGALETQYF. CDR3 DNA sequence: TGTGCCAGCAGTGAAACGGCTAGCGGGGGGGCTTTAGAGACCCAGTACTTC.

The genes are TRBV7-2 and TRBJ1-4; D is ambiguous. CDR1 SGHTA and CDR2 FQGNSA come from the germline V gene. The CDR3 sequence is 12 residues long. With 1 base removed from V and 7 bases from J, the gap between germline ends came to 4 bases. The chain's CDR3 is CASSLGSEKLFF. Here the CDR3 DNA reads TGTGCCAGCAGCTTAGGGAGTGAAAAACTGTTTTTT.

The rearrangement links TRBV25-1 to TRBJ1-4; the match to TRBD1 covers 11 bases. V was clipped by 3 bases and J by 6 bases; unmatched bases: 0. The germline V gene encodes CDR1 MGHDK and CDR2 SYGVNS. The CDR3 is made up of 14 amino acids. CDR3 DNA sequence: TGTGCCAGCAGTGAGGGACAGGGGGATGAAAAACTGTTTTTT. Translation: CASSEGQGDEKLFF. The variable domain in full, completed from reference TRBV25-1 and TRBJ1-4, reads EADIYQTPRYLVIGTGKKITLECSQTMGHDKMYWYQQDPGMELHLIHYSYGVNSTEKGDLSSESTVSRIRTEHFPLTLESARPSHTSQYLCASSEGQGDEKLFFGSGTQLSVL.

The chain has TRBV6-5 and TRBJ1-2; 7 bases are a match to TRBD1. Trimming cost V 2 bases and J 6 bases; bases outside gene matches: 6. The CDR3 totals 14 residues. Germline V gene sequence: CDR1 MNHEY, CDR2 SVGAGI. CDR3 region: CASSYTSGGHGYTF. In DNA form, the CDR3 reads TGTGCCAGCAGTTACACCTCAGGGGGTCATGGCTACACCTTC.

This chain connects TRBV19 to TRBJ1-4; unclear D gene. This CDR3 comprises 13 residues. Between the trimmed V and J ends, which lost 3 bases and 8 bases, there was a span of 10 bases. Germline values: CDR1 LNHDA, CDR2 SQIVND (reference sequence). The CDR3 bases are TGTGCCAGTAGTATTGGTGGGGAGGAAAAACTGTTTTTT. The encoded protein is CASSIGGEEKLFF.

In its sample, this clone was seen once. This chain links TRBV11-2 with TRBJ1-2; 7 nucleotides line up with TRBD1. The CDR3 is 17 residues long. The V segment lost 5 bases and the J segment 6 bases; nucleotides outside the gene matches: 18. Germline assignment: CDR1 SGHAT and CDR2 FQNNGV. The CDR3 nucleotides read TGTGCCAGCAGCCTCAACCCCCGACAGGGCTCCCTGAATGGCTACACCTTC. Its translation is CASSLNPRQGSLNGYTF.

The V gene is TRBV19, the J gene TRBJ1-5; the match to TRBD1 covers 7 bases. V lost 6 bases and J lost 6; bases outside the gene matches: 11. Germline V gives CDR1 LNHDA, CDR2 SQIVND (reference sequence). This CDR3 is built from 15 residues. CDR3: CASRPGTASRQPQHF. DNA for the CDR3: TGTGCCAGTAGACCCGGGACAGCTTCGCGTCAGCCCCAGCATTTT. The whole variable domain, remainder taken from reference TRBV19 and TRBJ1-5, is DGGITQSPKYLFRKEGQNVTLSCEQNLNHDAMYWYRQDPGQGLRLIYYSQIVNDFQKGDIAEGYSVSREKKESFPLTVTSAQKNPTAFYLCASRPGTASRQPQHFGDGTRLSIL.

This chain joins TRBV7-3 and TRBJ1-1, with D maybe TRBD1 (5 bases). This CDR3 spans 15 amino acids. In germline, CDR1 is SGHTA, CDR2 FQGTGA. V gave up 1 base and J gave up 4 bases, with 13 bases separating them. CDR3 residues: CASSLRRGGSTEAFF. DNA for the CDR3: TGTGCCAGCAGCTTAAGAAGGGGCGGGAGCACTGAAGCTTTCTTT.

This clone rates as medium-sized. The rearrangement joins TRBV30 to TRBJ2-2, with 10 nucleotides matching TRBD2. The CDR3 is 14 residues long. Germline V lookup: CDR1 GTSNPN, CDR2 SVGIG (reference sequence). Trimming removed 2 bases from V and 3 bases from J; junction bases left unmatched: 0. The CDR3 DNA is TGTGCCTGGAGTCTAGCGGGGGACACCGGGGAGCTGTTTTTT. Its protein is CAWSLAGDTGELFF.

The CDR3 loop reads CASSRGLLTSGGETQYF. In DNA form, the CDR3 reads TGTGCCAGCAGCCGAGGTCTCCTCACTAGCGGTGGGGAGACCCAGTACTTC. The chain combines TRBV11-2 with TRBJ2-5; 8 nucleotides align to TRBD2. The CDR3 has 17 amino acids. Trimming took 5 bases from V and 5 from J; bases not matched to a gene: 16. Germline V lookup: CDR1 SGHAT, CDR2 FQNNGV.

The chain is built from TRBV6-2 or TRBV6-3 and TRBJ1-4, with D possibly TRBD1 on 5 matching bases. CDR3 length: 15 residues. Trimming pared 5 bases from V and 8 bases from J, leaving 18 bases between. Germline CDR1 MNHEY, CDR2 SVGEGT. CDR3 nucleotide sequence: TGTGCCAGCAGTAACGCAAAACGGGACTTCGAAAAACTGTTTTTT. Translating it yields CASSNAKRDFEKLFF.

CDR3 in amino acids: CASSPTAGANVLTF. Written as DNA, the CDR3 is TGCGCCAGCAGTCCGACTGCTGGGGCCAACGTCCTGACTTTC. The chain links TRBV4-3 to TRBJ2-6; D gene ambiguous. This CDR3 has 14 residues. CDR1 and CDR2 (germline): LGHNA, YSLEER. V was pared by 6 bases and J by 2 bases, with 8 bases between.

CDR3 coding DNA: TGTGCCAGCAGCAAGCCCGGGACATTGTATCAGCCCCAGCATTTT. Translation gives CASSKPGTLYQPQHF. The chain couples TRBV6-2 or TRBV6-3 to TRBJ1-5; D possibly corresponds to TRBD1 (6 bases). Germline loops: CDR1 MNHEY, CDR2 SVGEGT. The CDR3 is made up of 15 amino acids. Trimming shortened V by 6 bases and J by 5 bases, and 17 bases separated the two germline ends.

This clone was counted a single time. The V call is TRBV27, the J call TRBJ2-4; TRBD1 is a possible D gene (5 bases). Germline CDR1 is MNHEY and CDR2 is SMNVEV (reference sequence). V lost 6 bases, J lost 9 bases, and 15 bases lay in between. The CDR3 is 13 amino acids. CDR3: CASRKGSGGIQYF. The CDR3 DNA reads TGTGCCAGCAGGAAGGGGTCGGGTGGCATTCAGTACTTC.

The chain combines TRBV5-4 with TRBJ1-4; TRBD1 matches at 11 bases. The CDR3 contains 16 residues. V lost 1 base to trimming and J lost 4 bases; unmatched junction nucleotides: 3. Germline V gene lookup returns CDR1 SGHNT and CDR2 YYREEE (reference sequence). DNA of the CDR3: TGTGCCAGCAGCTTGTGGACAGGGGGCCTTAATGAAAAACTGTTTTTT. Amino acid sequence: CASSLWTGGLNEKLFF.

This clone was seen just once. The chain recombines TRBV13 with TRBJ1-6; 8 positions match TRBD1. Trimming cost V 5 bases and J 9 bases; bases outside gene matches: 12. CDR3 length: 16 residues. Germline V gene data show CDR1 as PRHDT and CDR2 as FYEKMQ (reference sequence). Here the CDR3 DNA reads TGTGCCAGCAGCCCCTCCCCCCGGGACAGGATTTCACCCCTCCACTTT. This sequence encodes CASSPSPRDRISPLHF.

The chain combines TRBV7-6 with TRBJ2-7; a possible D gene is TRBD1 (6 bases). V gave up 1 base and J gave up 0 bases, with 10 bases separating them. The CDR3 length is 15 residues. The germline CDR1 and CDR2 sequences are SGHVS and FNYEAQ. The CDR3 sequence: CASSLGPDSSYEQYF. The DNA for the CDR3 is TGTGCCAGCAGCTTAGGGCCGGACAGCTCCTACGAGCAGTACTTC.

This clone appeared a few times. The chain links TRBV9 to TRBJ2-1; D not resolved. The V end lost 2 bases, the J end lost 4 bases, and 7 bases lay between the germline ends. In germline, CDR1 is SGDLS, CDR2 YYNGEE. The CDR3 contains 13 residues. This CDR3 is CASSVARYNEQFF. The CDR3 DNA reads TGTGCCAGCAGCGTGGCTAGGTACAATGAGCAGTTCTTC.

The V gene is TRBV5-4, the J gene TRBJ2-7; 8 bases map to TRBD1. In germline, CDR1 is SGHNT, CDR2 YYREEE (reference sequence). The junction had 3 bases not matched to a gene; V was cut back by 4 bases and J by 3 bases. The CDR3 loop spans 13 amino acids. CDR3 loop: CASSPTGDYEQYF. The CDR3 DNA reads as TGTGCCAGCAGCCCGACAGGGGACTACGAGCAGTACTTC.

The chain recombines TRBV12-3 or TRBV12-4 with TRBJ1-1, with D perhaps matching TRBD1 (6 bases). Deletions cut 5 bases from V and 11 bases from J, with 18 bases between. There are 13 residues in the CDR3. CDR3 nucleotides: TGTGCCAGCAGTCCGGGGGCGGGGGTTTTGGCTTTCTTT. Protein sequence: CASSPGAGVLAFF.